The TCR beta chain described here comes from a study of blood T cells in healthy people across ages. A second roughly 6 to 11 cycle PCR used barcoded and J-beta primers. MiXCR was run by TCRdb on the 5' RACE reads, yielding one entry per CDR3 protein. The sample consists of 800,000 or so distinct CDR3 sequences, approximately 25% of them appearing once. This clonotype was picked up many times. The same data also contributed to another study, on T cells of mothers and their children.

This clonotype was obtained from a boy between 10 and 17 years old in good health. Sequenced: blood.

CDR3 region: CASSPGRGTEAFF. CDR3 DNA: TGCGCCAGCAGCCCAGGACGCGGCACTGAAGCTTTCTTT. The genes are TRBV4-1 and TRBJ1-1; D is undetermined. V was pared by 4 bases and J by 4 bases, with 10 bases between. The CDR3 contains 13 residues. The germline CDR1 and CDR2 sequences are MGHRA and YSYEKL.